The 14 T cell receptor beta chains below all came from one sample that was sequenced in a study of T cells expressing NK-cell markers (dated by TCRdb to about 2020). To prepare the library, 5' RACE was applied. Sequencing used an Illumina HiSeq 2000. TCRdb reprocessed the reads and assigns one entry to each CDR3 protein sequence, leaving out DNA. The sample table records about 460,000 distinct CDR3 sequences. The ten largest clones take up more than 1.4% of the sample. Input material: blood T cells: a sorted CD56 or NKG2C T cell subset, CD4+ or CD8+ T cells, or bulk PBMC T cells (not recorded which). These receptors originate from a woman in her 50s in good health. Donor details come from another sample of the same person, matched by shared clones.

The chain uses TRBV5-1 and TRBJ1-2. The CDR3 extends over 14 amino acids. CDR1 and CDR2 (germline): SGHRS, YFSETQ. The CDR3 reads CASKLAGREVGYTF.

The V call is TRBV20-1, the J call TRBJ2-7. There are 13 residues in the CDR3. Germline V gene sequence: CDR1 DFQATT, CDR2 SNEGSKA (reference sequence). This CDR3 is CSARKVDSYEQYF.

The V and J genes are TRBV6-2 or TRBV6-3 and TRBJ1-2; there is no DNA to check the TCRdb D call of TRBD1. Germline lookup yields CDR1 MNHEY and CDR2 SVGEGT. This CDR3 contains 14 residues. The CDR3 sequence is CASSYPPGVNGYTF.

The genes are TRBV7-2 and TRBJ2-2; TCRdb lists TRBD2, though no DNA is available to test this call. Germline CDR1 reads SGHTA; CDR2 reads FQGNSA. The CDR3 has 19 residues. CDR3 loop: CASSFGQLAGRKSTGELFF.

The chain joins TRBV4-2 to TRBJ1-6. The CDR3 length is 13 residues. Per germline, CDR1 LGHNA and CDR2 YNFKEQ. CDR3 sequence: CASSQDVDSPLHF.

This chain links TRBV11-1 with TRBJ2-1; TCRdb selects TRBD1, and the lack of DNA leaves this call unchecked. CDR1 is SGHAT and CDR2 is FQDESV in the germline V gene (reference sequence). The CDR3 is made up of 16 amino acids. The CDR3 here is CASSLARGIGLNEQFF. The full variable domain, with the rest looked up from reference TRBV11-1 and TRBJ2-1, is EAEVAQSPRYKITEKSQAVAFWCDPISGHATLYWYRQILGQGPELLVQFQDESVVDDSQLPKDRFSAERLKGVDSTLKIQPAELGDSAMYLCASSLARGIGLNEQFFGPGTRLTVL.

J is TRBJ2-1 and V is TRBV15; TCRdb designates TRBD1, a call that cannot be tested without DNA. Germline V gene lookup returns CDR1 LNHNV and CDR2 YYDKDF (reference sequence). This CDR3 spans 12 amino acids. The CDR3 loop reads CATSKGGNEQFF.

The V and J genes are TRBV7-9 and TRBJ1-1; TCRdb indicates TRBD1, and absent DNA this call remains unverified. The germline V gene encodes CDR1 SEHNR and CDR2 FQNEAQ (reference sequence). The CDR3 loop spans 12 amino acids. The CDR3: CASSLEDRAAFF.

The chain couples TRBV5-1 to TRBJ2-2; TCRdb calls TRBD2, which cannot be checked without DNA. The germline V gene encodes CDR1 SGHRS and CDR2 YFSETQ. This CDR3 is 18 amino acids long. CDR3 sequence reads: CASSLIGLAGISTGELFF.

The chain is built from TRBV21-1 and TRBJ2-1; the D call from TCRdb, TRBD1, cannot be confirmed without DNA. TRBV21-1 is given as a pseudogene. There are 16 residues in the CDR3. The CDR3 here is CASSKEGAESYNEQFF.

The chain's CDR3 is CSARDLRGNTEAFF. The gene calls are TRBV20-1 and TRBJ1-1; TCRdb returns TRBD1, unconfirmable since there is no DNA. The CDR3 loop spans 14 amino acids. Germline CDR1 is DFQATT and CDR2 is SNEGSKA (reference sequence).

This chain joins TRBV12-3 or TRBV12-4 and TRBJ2-1; without DNA, the TCRdb call of TRBD1 cannot be checked. The CDR3 is made up of 16 amino acids. The CDR3 sequence is CASSLSGGAPAGEQFF.

The chain has TRBV29-1 and TRBJ2-1; TCRdb proposes TRBD2, but this gene call is untestable without DNA. Germline V gene sequence: CDR1 SQVTM, CDR2 ANQGSEA. The CDR3 spans 13 residues. The CDR3 reads CSGSGSVYNEQFF.

The rearrangement uses TRBV12-3 or TRBV12-4 and TRBJ2-1; TCRdb selects TRBD1, and the lack of DNA leaves this call unchecked. There are 14 residues in the CDR3. CDR3 protein: CASSPGQGLSEQFF.